These 26 T cell receptor beta chains originate from one sample sequenced in a study of OX40 agonist ivuxolimab in advanced cancers. The method was immunoSEQ multiplex PCR; TCRdb's version includes in-frame clones alone and lacks a portion of them. The data contain approximately 60,000 clones, more than 80% of them seen just once; the ten biggest clones take up approximately 2.4%. Sample: CD4+ or CD8+ T cells sorted from blood, taken in a trial of the OX40 agonist ivuxolimab. These receptors were obtained from an adult with an advanced solid tumor such as melanoma, head and neck, liver or kidney cancer.

This chain connects TRBV7-6 to TRBJ2-5; D is perhaps TRBD1 (6 bases). The V and J ends lost 4 bases and 4 bases respectively, with 22 bases between them. The V gene's germline CDR1 is SGHVS and CDR2 FNYEAQ. This CDR3 contains 17 residues. The CDR3: CASSSPTGPLLLETQYF. The CDR3 coding sequence is TGTGCCAGCAGCTCCCCGACAGGCCCTCTCCTTTTAGAGACCCAGTACTTC.

The rearrangement uses TRBV6-1 and TRBJ1-1; unclear D gene. Germline CDR1 MNHNS, CDR2 SASEGT. The CDR3 is made up of 13 amino acids. V gave up 4 bases and J gave up 4 bases, with 10 bases separating them. The CDR3 region is CASSGASLTEAFF. CDR3 bases: TGTGCCAGCAGTGGGGCCAGCCTCACTGAAGCTTTCTTT.

The table lists this clone with a count of one. The rearrangement uses TRBV5-6 and TRBJ1-2, with 9 bases that match TRBD1. The CDR3 has 13 residues. V was pared by 4 bases and J by 6 bases, with 4 bases of the junction left unmatched. Germline CDR1 is SGHDT and CDR2 is YYEEEE. The CDR3 sequence: CASSGTGTHGYTF. The CDR3 nucleotides read TGTGCCAGCAGCGGGACAGGGACCCATGGCTACACCTTC.

DNA for the CDR3: TGTGCCAGCAGACACAGGGGTCTCAATCAGCCCCAGCATTTT. It is translated as CASRHRGLNQPQHF. This chain uses TRBV6-1 with TRBJ1-5; 7 nucleotides agree with TRBD1. CDR3 size: 14 residues. J was trimmed by 3 bases and V by 6 bases; bases with no gene match: 5. Germline V CDR1 and CDR2: MNHNS, SASEGT.

This clone has a single count. The V and J genes are TRBV7-6 and TRBJ2-1; TRBD2 matches 11 bases. V dropped 5 bases and J dropped 5; count of bases not matched to a gene: 5. In germline, CDR1 is SGHVS, CDR2 FNYEAQ. The length of the CDR3 is 15 residues. CDR3 residues: CASSRTSGGNNEQFF. CDR3 bases: TGTGCCAGCAGCCGAACTAGCGGGGGAAACAATGAGCAGTTCTTC.

The chain carries TRBV5-1 and TRBJ2-2, with D perhaps TRBD2 (5 bases). Germline V CDR1 and CDR2: SGHRS, YFSETQ. The CDR3 contains 15 residues. V lost 4 bases and J lost 1, with 11 bases in between. In DNA, the CDR3 is TGCGCCAGCAGCGGCGGGTCGGTGAACACCGGGGAGCTGTTTTTT. Amino acids: CASSGGSVNTGELFF.

The V and J genes are TRBV9 and TRBJ2-3; D unclear. From germline, CDR1 is SGDLS and CDR2 YYNGEE. The V end was cut by 0 bases, the J end by 5 bases, with 7 bases between. The CDR3 is made up of 13 amino acids. The CDR3 loop is CASSVGEGDTQYF. In DNA, the CDR3 is TGTGCCAGCAGCGTAGGGGAAGGAGATACGCAGTATTTT.

The rearrangement uses TRBV30 and TRBJ2-3; D is undetermined. The CDR3 length is 12 residues. CDR1 and CDR2 from the germline V gene are GTSNPN and SVGIG (reference sequence). Trimming stripped 0 bases from V and 5 bases from J, with 6 bases between. The CDR3 DNA reads TGTGCCTGGAGTGTACAGTTAGATACGCAGTATTTT. It yields the protein CAWSVQLDTQYF.

V gene TRBV28 combines with J gene TRBJ1-5; no clear D. This CDR3 spans 15 amino acids. Trimming pared 2 bases from V and 0 bases from J, leaving 8 bases between. Looked up from germline, CDR1 is MDHEN and CDR2 is SYDVKM. In DNA, the CDR3 is TGTGCCAGCAGTTTAATTCTGGATAGCAATCAGCCCCAGCATTTT. Encoded protein: CASSLILDSNQPQHF.

The chain couples TRBV6-5 to TRBJ2-7; TRBD2 might be the D (6 bases). V gave up 4 bases and J gave up 5 bases, with 18 bases separating them. The CDR3 spans 15 residues. Germline CDR1 is MNHEY and CDR2 is SVGAGI. CDR3 nucleotides: TGTGCCAGCAGTTCTAACCCGGGACTTCCCCACGAGCAGTACTTC. The encoded protein is CASSSNPGLPHEQYF.

Comment on this clone: The junction shows a germline mismatch at one end, possibly a read error. The rearrangement links TRBV6-1 to TRBJ2-5; no clear D. The germline V gene encodes CDR1 MNHNS and CDR2 SASEGT. The CDR3 length is 14 residues. The CDR3 is CASSEVATQEAQYF. The DNA for the CDR3 is TGTGCCAGCAGTGAAGTCGCGACTCAAGAGGCCCAGTACTTC.

V usage is TRBV19 and J usage is TRBJ2-1, with 7 bases matching TRBD1. Germline V gene data show CDR1 as LNHDA and CDR2 as SQIVND (reference sequence). V gave up 8 bases and J gave up 0 bases; unmatched junction bases: 4. There are 14 residues in the CDR3. CDR3 in DNA: TGTGCCAGTGAAACAGGGGACTCCTACAATGAGCAGTTCTTC. Protein: CASETGDSYNEQFF.

CDR3 loop: CATSRGASGAFQPQHF. The CDR3 DNA is TGTGCCACCAGCAGAGGAGCTAGTGGGGCTTTTCAGCCCCAGCATTTT. The gene calls are TRBV15 and TRBJ1-5; possible D gene TRBD1, 5 bases. Per germline, CDR1 LNHNV and CDR2 YYDKDF (reference sequence). V was shortened by 1 base and J by 6 bases, with 16 bases between the two germline ends. CDR3 length: 16 amino acids.

The rearrangement uses TRBV19 and TRBJ1-5, with TRBD1 identical over 7 bases. V lost 7 bases and J lost 3; bases outside the gene matches: 6. CDR1 is LNHDA, CDR2 SQIVND, per germline (reference sequence). CDR3 length: 14 residues. In DNA form, the CDR3 reads TGTGCCAGTAATAAGGGACAGCTCAATCAGCCCCAGCATTTT. This translates into CASNKGQLNQPQHF.

V gene TRBV2 combines with J gene TRBJ2-3, with TRBD2 matching over 16 bases. Germline V CDR1 and CDR2: SNHLY, FYNNEI. Unmatched junction bases numbered 5, after V lost 3 bases and J lost 2 bases. The CDR3 has 18 amino acids. The CDR3 is CASSDSGLAGGVTDTQYF. In DNA form, the CDR3 reads TGTGCCAGCAGTGATTCGGGACTAGCGGGGGGGGTCACAGATACGCAGTATTTT. Full variable domain (outside the CDR3, taken from reference TRBV2 and TRBJ2-3): EPEVTQTPSHQVTQMGQEVILRCVPISNHLYFYWYRQILGQKVEFLVSFYNNEISEKSEIFDDQFSVERPDGSNFTLKIRSTKLEDSAMYFCASSDSGLAGGVTDTQYFGPGTRLTVL.

CDR3: CASGSTWEVGEQYF. The CDR3 nucleotides read TGTGCCAGCGGATCTACATGGGAGGTGGGCGAGCAGTACTTC. V is TRBV6-5 and J is TRBJ2-7; D may be TRBD2 (6 bases). The CDR3 totals 14 residues. V gave up 8 bases and J gave up 6 bases, with 20 bases separating them. CDR1 MNHEY and CDR2 SVGAGI come from the germline V gene.

V and J are TRBV18 and TRBJ1-3; a weak D match, TRBD1 (5 bases). Trimming cost V 3 bases and J 2 bases, with 14 bases left between them. Germline V CDR1 and CDR2: KGHSH, LQKENI. The CDR3 runs 16 residues. CDR3 sequence: CASSPGGARTGNTIYF. CDR3 bases: TGTGCCAGCTCACCCGGGGGTGCCAGGACTGGAAACACCATATATTTT.

The chain carries TRBV18 and TRBJ2-7; D ambiguous. CDR3 size: 15 residues. Germline lookup yields CDR1 KGHSH and CDR2 LQKENI. V was pared by 1 base and J by 3 bases, with 13 bases between. The DNA for the CDR3 is TGTGCCAGCTCACCACAGGCCCGAGCCCTCTACGAGCAGTACTTC. Translating it yields CASSPQARALYEQYF.

The chain joins TRBV5-8 to TRBJ2-4, with D tentatively TRBD1 (6 bases). Germline CDR1 is SGHTS and CDR2 is YDEGEE. The CDR3 is 16 residues long. The V and J ends lost 5 bases and 4 bases respectively, with 19 bases between them. The CDR3 region is CASSLTGYGAKNIQYF. In nucleotides, the CDR3 is TGTGCCAGCAGTCTCACAGGGTATGGGGCTAAAAACATTCAGTACTTC. The full variable domain, its missing parts supplied by reference TRBV5-8 and TRBJ2-4, is EAGVTQSPTHLIKTRGQQATLRCSPISGHTSVYWYQQALGLGLQFLLWYDEGEERNRGNFPPRFSGRQFPNYSSELNVNALELEDSALYLCASSLTGYGAKNIQYFGAGTRLSVL.

V is TRBV18 and J is TRBJ1-4, with D perhaps TRBD1 (5 bases). V lost 3 bases, J lost 13 bases, and 12 bases lay in between. This CDR3 is 12 amino acids long. Germline CDR1 is KGHSH and CDR2 is LQKENI. CDR3 residues: CASSPGDVGLFF. The CDR3, as DNA: TGTGCCAGCTCACCGGGGGACGTCGGACTGTTTTTT. The full variable domain, in which reference TRBV18 and TRBJ1-4 provide the parts outside the CDR3, is NAGVMQNPRHLVRRRGQEARLRCSPMKGHSHVYWYRQLPEEGLKFMVYLQKENIIDESGMPKERFSAEFPKEGPSILRIQQVVRGDSAAYFCASSPGDVGLFFGSGTQLSVL.

The CDR3, as DNA: TGTGCCATCGGTCGAGGGACGGAAAGCAATCAGCCCCAGCATTTT. Its translation: CAIGRGTESNQPQHF. This chain links TRBV10-3 with TRBJ1-5; TRBD1 is a possible D gene (5 bases). V lost 8 bases, J lost 1 base, and 15 bases lay in between. Germline V CDR1 and CDR2: ENHRY, SYGVKD. The CDR3 totals 15 residues.

The rearrangement uses TRBV27 and TRBJ2-6, with 9 bases matching TRBD1. The CDR3 covers 22 residues. Trimming cost V 0 bases and J 0 bases; bases outside gene matches: 15. Germline V gene lookup returns CDR1 MNHEY and CDR2 SMNVEV (reference sequence). The CDR3 DNA follows: TGTGCCAGCAGTTTATCGTGGGACAGGGCCACCTTGCGCCCCTCTGGGGCCAACGTCCTGACTTTC. This translates into CASSLSWDRATLRPSGANVLTF.

This clone has a single count. V is TRBV6-5 and J is TRBJ2-3, with 12 bases aligning to TRBD2. V was pared by 6 bases and J by 2 bases, with 3 bases of the junction left unmatched. Germline-derived CDR1 and CDR2 are MNHEY and SVGAGI. The CDR3 runs to 15 residues. The CDR3 sequence is CASSGLAGTTDTQYF. CDR3 sequence (DNA): TGTGCCAGCAGCGGACTAGCGGGAACCACAGATACGCAGTATTTT.

This clone was observed a single time. The V gene is TRBV18, the J gene TRBJ1-1, with a weak D call TRBD1 (6 bases). There are 16 residues in the CDR3. Trimming removed 4 bases from V and 4 bases from J, with 19 bases in between. Germline V gene sequence: CDR1 KGHSH, CDR2 LQKENI. In nucleotides, the CDR3 is TGTGCCAGCTCACGTGACAGGACCCCTTGGGGCACTGAAGCTTTCTTT. Amino acids: CASSRDRTPWGTEAFF.

This sequence joins TRBV7-9 and TRBJ2-1; 12 bases line up with TRBD2. CDR3 size: 15 residues. Germline CDR1 and CDR2: SEHNR and FQNEAQ (reference sequence). With 3 bases clipped from V and 10 bases from J, the junction kept 7 bases outside the gene matches. DNA of the CDR3: TGTGCCAGCAGCTTTGCTAGCGGGGGGGCGTGGGAGCAGTTCTTC. It is translated as CASSFASGGAWEQFF.

The rearrangement links TRBV6-6 to TRBJ2-7, with D tentatively TRBD1 (6 bases). CDR3 length equals 15 residues. Germline V gene sequence: CDR1 MNHNY, CDR2 SVGAGI (reference sequence). V shed 0 bases and J shed 5 bases, with 14 bases lying between them. The DNA for the CDR3 is TGTGCCAGCAGTTACTCGGTACAGGGTGGAAACGAGCAGTACTTC. Translating gives CASSYSVQGGNEQYF.